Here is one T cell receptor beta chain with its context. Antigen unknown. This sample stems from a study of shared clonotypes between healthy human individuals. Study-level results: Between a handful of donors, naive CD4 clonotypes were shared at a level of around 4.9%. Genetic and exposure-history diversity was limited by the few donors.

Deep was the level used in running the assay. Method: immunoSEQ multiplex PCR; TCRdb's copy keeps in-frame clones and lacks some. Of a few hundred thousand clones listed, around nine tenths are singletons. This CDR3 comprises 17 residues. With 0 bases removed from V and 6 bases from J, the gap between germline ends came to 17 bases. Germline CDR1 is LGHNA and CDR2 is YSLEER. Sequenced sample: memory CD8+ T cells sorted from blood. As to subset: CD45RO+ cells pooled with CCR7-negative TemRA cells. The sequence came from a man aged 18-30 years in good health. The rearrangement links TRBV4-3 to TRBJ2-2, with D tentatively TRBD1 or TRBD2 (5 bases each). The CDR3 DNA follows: TGCGCCAGCAGCCAAGATCGGGGACCGGGTTTTGCCGGGGAGCTGTTTTTT. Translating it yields CASSQDRGPGFAGELFF.